Below, 21 T cell receptor beta chains from the same sample are listed, as sequenced in a study of identical twins. MiXCR, applied by TCRdb to the 5' RACE reads, yields one record per CDR3 protein. The sample lists roughly 250,000 distinct CDR3 sequences; roughly 13% were seen once. Sequencing was carried out using memory (CD45RO+) T cells sorted from blood. These receptors all stem from a woman under 30 in good health.

V usage is TRBV20-1 and J usage is TRBJ2-1; D gene uncertain. Germline V CDR1 and CDR2: DFQATT, SNEGSKA (reference sequence). Trimming pared 6 bases from V and 7 bases from J, leaving 16 bases between. The CDR3 runs 13 residues. Here the CDR3 DNA reads TGCAGTGCCCTCCGAAGCCCCCCGAATGAGCAGTTCTTC. Its protein product is CSALRSPPNEQFF.

This sequence joins TRBV27 and TRBJ2-5; D unclear. Trimming removed 4 bases at V and 4 bases at J, with 10 bases between. The V gene's germline CDR1 is MNHEY and CDR2 SMNVEV (reference sequence). There are 13 residues in the CDR3. CDR3 sequence reads: CASSSGSSETQYF. The CDR3 nucleotides are TGTGCCAGCAGTTCCGGCAGTTCAGAGACCCAGTACTTC.

The rearrangement joins TRBV27 to TRBJ1-1, with 8 positions matching TRBD1. CDR1 is MNHEY, CDR2 SMNVEV, per germline (reference sequence). The CDR3 is 14 residues long. The trim removed 6 bases at V and 4 bases at J, leaving 7 bases unmatched. This CDR3 reads CASRNRGRGTEAFF. Here the CDR3 DNA reads TGTGCCAGCAGGAACAGGGGGAGAGGCACTGAAGCTTTCTTT.

CDR3 loop: CASSLGQREQYF. CDR3 DNA: TGTGCCAGCAGCCTTGGACAGCGCGAGCAGTACTTC. The chain uses TRBV3-1 and TRBJ2-7; the D gene is possibly TRBD1 (6 bases). This CDR3 has 12 amino acids. Trimming removed 4 bases at V and 6 bases at J, with 10 bases between. The V gene's germline CDR1 is LGHDT and CDR2 YNNKEL (reference sequence).

The chain combines TRBV6-5 with TRBJ2-6; D is unresolved. Deletions cut 0 bases from V and 4 bases from J, with 7 bases between. Germline values: CDR1 MNHEY, CDR2 SVGAGI. This CDR3 contains 15 residues. CDR3 region: CASSYSPWGANVLTF. Written as DNA, the CDR3 is TGTGCCAGCAGTTACTCACCCTGGGGGGCCAACGTCCTGACTTTC.

This clonotype was found many times. The chain combines TRBV10-3 with TRBJ2-1; D gene ambiguous. Germline V lookup: CDR1 ENHRY, CDR2 SYGVKD. V was cut by 6 bases and J by 4 bases, with 13 bases left in between. This CDR3 has 14 amino acids. The CDR3 coding sequence is TGTGCCATCAGCTCCGTTGACATATACAATGAGCAGTTCTTC. Protein product: CAISSVDIYNEQFF.

In this sample, this clonotype turned up many times. The J gene is TRBJ1-1, the V gene TRBV13; D call uncertain. The CDR3 runs to 13 residues. Germline V CDR1 and CDR2: PRHDT, FYEKMQ (reference sequence). V gave up 2 bases and J gave up 1 base, with 5 bases separating them. The DNA for the CDR3 is TGTGCCAGCAGCTTATACAGGAACACTGAAGCTTTCTTT. Protein product: CASSLYRNTEAFF.

CDR3 nucleotides: TGTGCAAGTCGCTTAAGCCGAGGACAGCCAGCCCAGCCCCAGCATTTT. This encodes CASRLSRGQPAQPQHF. The chain employs TRBV12-2 and TRBJ1-5; TRBD1, the D gene given by the table, was not confirmed from the DNA. TRBV12-2 is noted as a pseudogene. This CDR3 has 16 residues.

In this sample, this clonotype turned up a few times. The genes are TRBV5-5 and TRBJ1-4, with unresolved D. The CDR3 spans 15 residues. V was shortened by 0 bases and J by 8 bases, with 14 bases between the two germline ends. CDR1 and CDR2 (germline): SGHKS, YYEKEE (reference sequence). The CDR3 loop is CASSLAWAGQEKLFF. In DNA form, the CDR3 reads TGTGCCAGCAGCTTGGCCTGGGCCGGGCAAGAAAAACTGTTTTTT.

V gene TRBV20-1 combines with J gene TRBJ2-7, with 8 bases that match TRBD2. Germline loops: CDR1 DFQATT, CDR2 SNEGSKA (reference sequence). The CDR3 length is 15 residues. With 0 bases clipped from V and 4 bases from J, the junction kept 8 bases outside the gene matches. CDR3 nucleotide sequence: TGCAGTGCTAGAGATATGAGCGGGAGTAAGTACGAGCAGTACTTC. Translated: CSARDMSGSKYEQYF.

V gene TRBV20-1 combines with J gene TRBJ2-3; D is unclear. The CDR3 consists of 14 residues. V lost 6 bases, J lost 1 base, and 14 bases lay in between. From germline, CDR1 is DFQATT and CDR2 SNEGSKA (reference sequence). CDR3 nucleotide sequence: TGCAGTGCCCTCCGGGCCCACCGCACAGATACGCAGTATTTT. It codes for CSALRAHRTDTQYF.

This clonotype has a count of ten or more. This chain links TRBV9 with TRBJ1-1, with 7 bases fitting TRBD1. V shed 4 bases, J shed 3 bases, and the junction held 9 bases outside the gene matches. CDR1 and CDR2 from the germline V gene are SGDLS and YYNGEE. The length of the CDR3 is 15 residues. The CDR3 DNA follows: TGTGCCAGCAGCCCAGCCGGACAGGCGCACACTGAAGCTTTCTTT. This encodes CASSPAGQAHTEAFF.

This clonotype was picked up a small number of times. CDR3 coding DNA: TGTGCCAGCAGCAGGGCGGGAGCTAATGAAAAACTGTTTTTT. This encodes CASSRAGANEKLFF. The V and J genes are TRBV6-1 and TRBJ1-4; TRBD1 is a possible D gene (5 bases). The V gene lost 6 bases and the J gene lost 3 bases, with 11 bases spanning the gap. The germline V gene has CDR1 MNHNS and CDR2 SASEGT. The CDR3 loop spans 14 amino acids.

This clonotype was observed a few times. The chain has TRBV21-1 and TRBJ1-1; the table's D call TRBD1 went unverified against the DNA. TRBV21-1 constitutes a pseudogene. The CDR3 totals 12 residues. The DNA for the CDR3 is TGTGCCAGCAGACAGGGGAACACTGAAGCTTTCTTT. Translated, it gives CASRQGNTEAFF.

The chain uses TRBV28 and TRBJ2-7; 9 bases align to TRBD2. Looked up from germline, CDR1 is MDHEN and CDR2 is SYDVKM. V lost 3 bases to trimming and J lost 0 bases; unmatched junction nucleotides: 6. The CDR3 contains 16 residues. This chain's CDR3 is CASSFSLAGLSYEQYF. The CDR3 coding sequence is TGTGCCAGCAGTTTTTCCCTAGCGGGACTCTCCTACGAGCAGTACTTC.

The V and J genes are TRBV6-2 or TRBV6-3 and TRBJ2-3, with D perhaps being TRBD1 or TRBD2 (5 bases each). Germline values: CDR1 MNHEY, CDR2 SVGEGT. The CDR3 contains 15 residues. V dropped 5 bases and J dropped 2 bases, with 14 bases sitting between them. The CDR3 loop is CASSPGTSFTDTQYF. CDR3 DNA: TGTGCCAGCAGTCCTGGGACGTCGTTCACAGATACGCAGTATTTT.

There are a few counts of this clonotype. The junction departs from the called germline gene at one end, perhaps through a read error. The genes are TRBV7-7 and TRBJ2-3; D is ambiguous. Germline CDR1 SSHAT, CDR2 FNYEAQ (reference sequence). CDR3 size: 13 residues. DNA of the CDR3: TGTGCTAGCAGCCCAGAGGATACAGATACGCAGTATTTT. Encoded protein: CASSPEDTDTQYF.

The chain carries TRBV2 and TRBJ2-5; the D is unclear. Trimming cost V 8 bases and J 0 bases, with 13 bases left between them. This CDR3 is built from 14 residues. CDR1 is SNHLY and CDR2 is FYNNEI in the germline V gene. The CDR3 region has the DNA TGTGCCAGCGTAATAACAGAGTACCAAGAGACCCAGTACTTC. Translated: CASVITEYQETQYF.

The V call is TRBV3-1, the J call TRBJ1-6; D call uncertain. The CDR3 sequence is 15 residues long. The ends were cut back, 0 bases at V and 9 bases at J, with 12 bases in the middle. The germline CDR1 and CDR2 sequences are LGHDT and YNNKEL (reference sequence). This CDR3 reads CASSQDPEDGSPLHF. As DNA, the CDR3 is TGTGCCAGCAGCCAAGATCCCGAGGACGGTTCACCCCTCCACTTT.

The chain is built from TRBV29-1 and TRBJ2-3; TRBD1 matches 9 bases. V shed 6 bases and J 5 bases; nucleotides not matched to a gene: 6. Per germline, CDR1 SQVTM and CDR2 ANQGSEA. The CDR3 is made up of 13 amino acids. DNA of the CDR3: TGCAGCGTGAGACAGGGGGGAATAGATACGCAGTATTTT. This translates into CSVRQGGIDTQYF.

This clonotype showed up just a few times. The chain uses TRBV5-1 and TRBJ2-7; D unclear. The CDR3 has 15 residues. Deletions cut 0 bases from V and 2 bases from J, with 12 bases between. The germline V gene encodes CDR1 SGHRS and CDR2 YFSETQ. CDR3 loop: CASSLGQTSTYEQYF. The CDR3 region has the DNA TGCGCCAGCAGCTTGGGGCAGACGAGTACCTACGAGCAGTACTTC. The entire variable domain, with the rest obtained from reference TRBV5-1 and TRBJ2-7, is as follows: KAGVTQTPRYLIKTRGQQVTLSCSPISGHRSVSWYQQTPGQGLQFLFEYFSETQRNKGNFPGRFSGRQFSNSRSEMNVSTLELGDSALYLCASSLGQTSTYEQYFGPGTRLTVT.